The 3 T cell receptor beta chains below were found in one sample sequenced in a study of blood T cell repertoires in COVID-19. Profiling relied on immunoSEQ multiplex PCR, and the TCRdb table lists in-frame clones only, not all of them. The repertoire holds about 250,000 clones, with around nine tenths as singletons. The specimen sequenced was peripheral blood. The receptors were sampled from a woman aged 60-75 years who had recovered from COVID-19.

A remark on this clone: The sample holds other DNA sequences that translate to the same CDR3. The rearrangement uses TRBV9 and TRBJ1-1; D gene uncertain. The germline V and J ends were trimmed by 3 bases and 0 bases, with 6 bases remaining between them. The CDR3 has 13 amino acids. Germline V gene sequence: CDR1 SGDLS, CDR2 YYNGEE. The CDR3 sequence: CASSARVNTEAFF. CDR3 in DNA: TGTGCCAGCAGCGCTCGGGTGAACACTGAAGCTTTCTTT. Full variable domain (rest looked up from reference TRBV9 and TRBJ1-1): DSGVTQTPKHLITATGQRVTLRCSPRSGDLSVYWYQQSLDQGLQFLIQYYNGEERAKGNILERFSAQQFPDLHSELNLSSLELGDSALYFCASSARVNTEAFFGQGTRLTVV.

The chain recombines TRBV6-4 with TRBJ1-1, with 11 nucleotides matching TRBD1. The CDR3 runs to 14 residues. Germline CDR1 reads MRHNA; CDR2 reads SNTAGT. J lost 8 bases, V lost 6 bases, and 8 bases had no gene match. Here the CDR3 reads CASRVGQGAKEAFF. Here the CDR3 DNA reads TGTGCCAGCAGGGTAGGACAGGGGGCAAAGGAAGCTTTCTTT.

CDR3 sequence reads: CASSQRGGTLYEQYF. The CDR3 region has the DNA TGTGCCAGCAGCCAAAGGGGGGGAACACTCTACGAGCAGTACTTC. This rearrangement joins TRBV3-1 (or the pseudogene TRBV3-2) to TRBJ2-7; D perhaps matches TRBD2 (7 bases). This CDR3 contains 15 residues. CDR1 and CDR2 (germline): LGHDT, YNNKEL (reference sequence). V dropped 2 bases and J dropped 3 bases, with 14 bases sitting between them.